This TCR beta chain appears in the sequencing data of a study of follicular helper T cells after annual influenza vaccination. This clone was recorded a few times. Its target is not known. Study-wide results and limits: ICOS+CD38+ cTfh clonality change tracked circulating plasmablast frequency change.

The time point here: 2015-2016 season, pre-vaccination. Sequenced by immunoSEQ multiplex PCR; TCRdb stores in-frame clones only, minus some. This sample carries approximately 1,300 clones, over 75% of them seen once, and the ten largest clones take around 1.9%. The germline V and J ends were trimmed by 7 bases and 3 bases, with 16 bases remaining between them. The germline CDR1 and CDR2 sequences are MNHNS and SASEGT. The CDR3 has 15 amino acids. The chain employs TRBV6-1 and TRBJ1-5; perhaps TRBD1 as D (5 bases). The sequences come from CXCR5+ CD38+ circulating T follicular helper cells from blood, collected on the day of influenza vaccination. This sample's subset: circulating Tfh, non-naive CD4+CXCR5+PD-1+ (ICOS+CD38+ or ICOS-CD38-). The source is an adult who received the influenza vaccine. CDR3 DNA sequence: TGTGCCAGCACCCTAACCCGGGGGGACAATCAGCCCCAGCATTTT. Translated, it gives CASTLTRGDNQPQHF.